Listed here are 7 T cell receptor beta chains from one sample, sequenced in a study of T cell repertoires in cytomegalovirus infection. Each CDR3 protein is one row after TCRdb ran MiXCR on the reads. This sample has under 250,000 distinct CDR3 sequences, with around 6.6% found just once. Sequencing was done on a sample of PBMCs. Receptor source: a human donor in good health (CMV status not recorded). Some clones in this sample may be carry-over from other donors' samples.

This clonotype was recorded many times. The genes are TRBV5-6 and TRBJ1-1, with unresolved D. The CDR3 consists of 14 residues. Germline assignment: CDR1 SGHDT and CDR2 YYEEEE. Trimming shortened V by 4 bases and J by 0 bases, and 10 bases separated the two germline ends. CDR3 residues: CASSARTVNTEAFF. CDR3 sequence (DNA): TGTGCCAGCAGCGCCAGGACGGTGAACACTGAAGCTTTCTTT.

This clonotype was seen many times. CDR3 in amino acids: CASSQDRTAGGHEQFF. The CDR3, as DNA: TGTGCCAGCAGCCAAGATCGGACAGCGGGGGGCCATGAGCAGTTCTTC. The chain couples TRBV3-1 to TRBJ2-1; 9 bases map to TRBD2. The CDR3 has 16 amino acids. Germline V lookup: CDR1 LGHDT, CDR2 YNNKEL (reference sequence). V lost 0 bases, J lost 8 bases, and 8 bases stayed unmatched.

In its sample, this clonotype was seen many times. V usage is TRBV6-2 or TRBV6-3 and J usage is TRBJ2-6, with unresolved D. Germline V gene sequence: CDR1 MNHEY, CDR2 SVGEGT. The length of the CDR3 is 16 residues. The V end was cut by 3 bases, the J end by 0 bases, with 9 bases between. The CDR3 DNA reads TGTGCCAGCAGTTATTCCGACGGCTCTGGGGCCAACGTCCTGACTTTC. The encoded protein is CASSYSDGSGANVLTF.

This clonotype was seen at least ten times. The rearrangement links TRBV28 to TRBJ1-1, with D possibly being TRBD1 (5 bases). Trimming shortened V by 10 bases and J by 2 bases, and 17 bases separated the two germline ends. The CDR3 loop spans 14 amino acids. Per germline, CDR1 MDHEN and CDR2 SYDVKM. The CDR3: CATSLGQANTEAFF. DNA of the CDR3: TGTGCCACCTCGCTGGGGCAGGCAAACACTGAAGCTTTCTTT.

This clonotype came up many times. CDR3 in amino acids: CSAREGGGSYEQYF. The CDR3 DNA follows: TGCAGTGCTAGAGAGGGCGGGGGCTCCTACGAGCAGTACTTC. V gene TRBV20-1 combines with J gene TRBJ2-7, with 7 bases that match TRBD2. Germline values: CDR1 DFQATT, CDR2 SNEGSKA (reference sequence). This CDR3 is built from 14 residues. V lost 0 bases to trimming and J lost 0 bases; unmatched junction nucleotides: 2.

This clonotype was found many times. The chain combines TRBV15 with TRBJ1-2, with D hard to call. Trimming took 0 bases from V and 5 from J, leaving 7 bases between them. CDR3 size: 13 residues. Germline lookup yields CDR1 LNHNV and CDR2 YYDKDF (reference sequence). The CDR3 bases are TGTGCCACCAGCAGAGATCAGAAGTATGGCTACACCTTC. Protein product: CATSRDQKYGYTF.

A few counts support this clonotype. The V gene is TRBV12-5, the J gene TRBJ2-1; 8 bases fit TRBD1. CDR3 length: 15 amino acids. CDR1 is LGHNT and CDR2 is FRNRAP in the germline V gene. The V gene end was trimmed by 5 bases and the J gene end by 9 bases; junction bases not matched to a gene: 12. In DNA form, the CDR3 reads TGTGCTAGTGGTGTCCCCAGGGGGCAAAGGGTTGAGCAGTTCTTC. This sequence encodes CASGVPRGQRVEQFF.